This TCR beta chain was captured by sequencing in a study of CD8 T cells in Susac syndrome. Study in general: Patients with Susac syndrome were therapy-naive, treated with corticosteroids, or treated with intravenous immunoglobulin alone when blood was collected.

cDNA came from 0.5 to 1 ug RNA primed by random hexamers. TCRdb re-analysed the immunoSEQ multiplex PCR reads in MiXCR, keeping a single row per CDR3 protein. Of some 150,000 distinct CDR3 sequences in the sample, about 95% were seen once. The CDR3 runs to 15 residues. Germline CDR1 is SGHRS and CDR2 is YFSETQ. V lost 5 bases and J 3 bases, leaving 15 bases between the germline ends. The V call is TRBV5-1, the J call TRBJ2-4, with D tentatively TRBD1 (5 bases). The sequencing sample was made of CD4+ T cells from PBMCs. This TCR came from a human donor with Susac syndrome. CDR3 sequence (DNA): TGCGCCAGCAGGTCAACTGAGACAGTCAAAAACATTCAGTACTTC. Translating it yields CASRSTETVKNIQYF.